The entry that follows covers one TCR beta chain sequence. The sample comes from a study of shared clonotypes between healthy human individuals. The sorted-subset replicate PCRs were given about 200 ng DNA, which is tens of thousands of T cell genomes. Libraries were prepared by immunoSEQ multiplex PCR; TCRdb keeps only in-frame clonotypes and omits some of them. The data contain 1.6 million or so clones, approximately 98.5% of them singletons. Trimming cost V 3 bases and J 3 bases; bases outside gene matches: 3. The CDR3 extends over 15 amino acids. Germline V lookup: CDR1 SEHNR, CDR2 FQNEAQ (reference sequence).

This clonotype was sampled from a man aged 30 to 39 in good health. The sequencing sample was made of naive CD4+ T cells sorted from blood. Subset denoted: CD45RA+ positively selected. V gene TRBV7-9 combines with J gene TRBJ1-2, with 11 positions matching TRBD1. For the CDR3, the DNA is TGTGCCAGCAGCTTCCGGGACAGGGGGGACTATGGCTACACCTTC. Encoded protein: CASSFRDRGDYGYTF.